The TCR beta chain described here comes from a study of identical twins. Germline V gene lookup returns CDR1 SEHNR and CDR2 FQNEAQ (reference sequence). V lost 6 bases, J lost 5 bases, and 14 bases lay in between. CDR3 length: 13 amino acids. In this sample, this clonotype turned up a few times. Everyone who gave samples was a healthy Caucasian. TCRdb processed the 5' RACE reads anew with MiXCR; each CDR3 protein has one entry. The table has roughly 350,000 distinct CDR3 sequences, roughly an eighth seen once. These data were also filed under a second study, of yellow fever vaccine responses in identical twins.

The clonotype originates from a woman aged 18-29 years in good health. Source material: CD8+ T cells sorted from blood. The rearrangement joins TRBV7-9 to TRBJ2-7; tentative D call: TRBD2 (6 bases). As DNA, the CDR3 is TGTGCCAGCAGACCGGGGACTCTCAACGAGCAGTACTTC. Residues: CASRPGTLNEQYF.